The rows below give T cell receptor beta chains drawn from one sample of a study of blood T cells in healthy people across ages. MiXCR was run by TCRdb on the 5' RACE reads, yielding one entry per CDR3 protein. The sample shows 700,000 to 800,000 distinct CDR3 sequences, roughly 47% of them seen only once. Specimen: blood. These receptors were collected from an older woman in good health. Each CDR3 is given with its conserved first and last residue. Fields, in order: CDR3 DNA, CDR3 protein, V gene, clone size, J gene, D gene. The D gene is left open where the match is weak. Some rows mark clone size as missing; the rest say once, few, many or name a class of expanded clone.

CDR3nt: TGTGCCAGCAGCTTGTACTATGGCTACACCTTC; CDR3aa: CASSLYYGYTF; v_gene: TRBV7-9; abundance: few; j_gene: TRBJ1-2; d_gene: .
CDR3nt: TGCGCCAGCAGCTTGGGATGGGGCGACGAGCAGCCCCAGCATTTT; CDR3aa: CASSLGWGDEQPQHF; v_gene: TRBV5-1; abundance: .; j_gene: TRBJ1-5; d_gene: .
CDR3nt: TGTGCCAGCAGCCAAGCGACGGGGGGCGCCTACGAGCAGTACTTC; CDR3aa: CASSQATGGAYEQYF; v_gene: TRBV6-5; abundance: few; j_gene: TRBJ2-7; d_gene: .
CDR3nt: TGCAGCGCTAGAGACCCTTCTACAGGGGGCAATCAGCCCCAGCATTTT; CDR3aa: CSARDPSTGGNQPQHF; v_gene: TRBV20-1; abundance: .; j_gene: TRBJ1-5; d_gene: TRBD1
CDR3nt: TGTGCCAGCAGCCAGGGCTGGGTCGAAAAACTGTTTTTT; CDR3aa: CASSQGWVEKLFF; v_gene: TRBV7-9; abundance: .; j_gene: TRBJ1-4; d_gene: .
CDR3nt: TGCGCCAGCAGCTTGTCTGAGGTGACGGACACCATATATTTT; CDR3aa: CASSLSEVTDTIYF; v_gene: TRBV5-1; abundance: .; j_gene: TRBJ1-3; d_gene: .
CDR3nt: TGTGCCAGCAGCTCCTCAGGCGTCTATCAAGAGACCCAGCACTTC; CDR3aa: CASSSSGVYQETQHF; v_gene: TRBV11-1; abundance: .; j_gene: TRBJ2-5; d_gene: .
CDR3nt: TGTGCCAGCAGTGACTTAACAGGAGGAGGAGAGACCCAGTACTTC; CDR3aa: CASSDLTGGGETQYF; v_gene: TRBV6-1; abundance: .; j_gene: TRBJ2-5; d_gene: .
CDR3nt: TGCAGTGCCCCGGGACTAGCGGCGTCTCCGTCCTACAATGAGCAGTTCTTC; CDR3aa: CSAPGLAASPSYNEQFF; v_gene: TRBV20-1; abundance: .; j_gene: TRBJ2-1; d_gene: TRBD2
CDR3nt: TGTGCCATCAGTGAGACAGGGCCCATCGTCTCCTACGAGCAGTACTTC; CDR3aa: CAISETGPIVSYEQYF; v_gene: TRBV10-3; abundance: many; j_gene: TRBJ2-7; d_gene: .
CDR3nt: TGCGCCAGCAGCCCCGTCGGGACTAGCGGGGGCAGGGAAGAGACCCAGTACTTC; CDR3aa: CASSPVGTSGGREETQYF; v_gene: TRBV4-1; abundance: .; j_gene: TRBJ2-5; d_gene: TRBD2
CDR3nt: TGTGCCAGCAGCCATCAGGGGACTGAAGCTTTCTTT; CDR3aa: CASSHQGTEAFF; v_gene: TRBV6-2/TRBV6-3; abundance: few; j_gene: TRBJ1-1; d_gene: .
CDR3nt: TGTGCCAGCTCAAGCGGCGTGGGATCGTACGAGCAGTACTTC; CDR3aa: CASSSGVGSYEQYF; v_gene: TRBV18; abundance: .; j_gene: TRBJ2-7; d_gene: .
CDR3nt: TGTGTCAGCAGTTACGGGCCCCCCGGCGATGGCTACACCTTC; CDR3aa: CVSSYGPPGDGYTF; v_gene: TRBV6-5; abundance: .; j_gene: TRBJ1-2; d_gene: .
CDR3nt: TGTGCCAGCAACCCAGGAGCGGGAGAAAGCTATGGCTACACCTTC; CDR3aa: CASNPGAGESYGYTF; v_gene: TRBV3-1; abundance: .; j_gene: TRBJ1-2; d_gene: .
CDR3nt: TGTGCCTGCAGCTTGGATTGGGACACCGGGGAGCTGTTTTTT; CDR3aa: CACSLDWDTGELFF; v_gene: TRBV5-6; abundance: .; j_gene: TRBJ2-2; d_gene: .
CDR3nt: TGTGCCAGCAGCCCGTCCGGGACCCCGGGCGTGAAGACCCAGTACTTC; CDR3aa: CASSPSGTPGVKTQYF; v_gene: TRBV3-1; abundance: few; j_gene: TRBJ2-5; d_gene: .
CDR3nt: TGTGCCAGCAGTTCACCCCACGGAGGGTTTTTT; CDR3aa: CASSSPHGGFF; v_gene: TRBV28; abundance: .; j_gene: TRBJ1-4; d_gene: .
CDR3nt: TGTGCCAGCACCGGGGGGGGGACTAGCGGGAGTTACGAGCAGTACTTC; CDR3aa: CASTGGGTSGSYEQYF; v_gene: TRBV28; abundance: .; j_gene: TRBJ2-7; d_gene: TRBD2
CDR3nt: TGTGCCAGCAGAGCGGGAGGGCCGGTTGAGCAGTTCTTC; CDR3aa: CASRAGGPVEQFF; v_gene: TRBV2; abundance: .; j_gene: TRBJ2-1; d_gene: TRBD2
CDR3nt: TGTGCCACCAGTGGGCGCGGGGGGGACTACGAGCAGTACTTC; CDR3aa: CATSGRGGDYEQYF; v_gene: TRBV24-1; abundance: .; j_gene: TRBJ2-7; d_gene: TRBD2
CDR3nt: TGTGCCAGCAGACCAGGATTCCGTGGCTCCTCCTACAATGAGCAGTTCTTC; CDR3aa: CASRPGFRGSSYNEQFF; v_gene: TRBV12-3/TRBV12-4; abundance: .; j_gene: TRBJ2-1; d_gene: .
CDR3nt: TGCGCCAGCAGCCAAGGGACTAGCGGGAGTTTTTACGACTCCCACAATGAGCAGTACTTC; CDR3aa: CASSQGTSGSFYDSHNEQYF; v_gene: TRBV5-1; abundance: .; j_gene: TRBJ2-5; d_gene: TRBD2
CDR3nt: TGTGCCAGCAGTGCAGGACTCCTCGTAGTTACGCAGTATTTT; CDR3aa: CASSAGLLVVTQYF; v_gene: TRBV27; abundance: .; j_gene: TRBJ2-3; d_gene: .
CDR3nt: TGCAGCGCTCAACCCAGGGTCCCAAGGGGTATGAACACTGAAGCTTTCTTT; CDR3aa: CSAQPRVPRGMNTEAFF; v_gene: TRBV29-1; abundance: .; j_gene: TRBJ1-1; d_gene: .
CDR3nt: TGTGCCAGCAGCTTTAGACTGGATAGCAATCAGCCCCAGCATTTT; CDR3aa: CASSFRLDSNQPQHF; v_gene: TRBV7-2; abundance: .; j_gene: TRBJ1-5; d_gene: .
CDR3nt: TGTGCCAGCAGCTCTCCCGACCATAATTCACCCCTCCACTTT; CDR3aa: CASSSPDHNSPLHF; v_gene: TRBV9; abundance: .; j_gene: TRBJ1-6; d_gene: .
CDR3nt: TGTGCCAGCAGCTCACAACTAGCGCGGGGGGTCAATGAGCAGTTCTTC; CDR3aa: CASSSQLARGVNEQFF; v_gene: TRBV7-2; abundance: .; j_gene: TRBJ2-1; d_gene: TRBD2
CDR3nt: TGTGCCGGCCGTCCGGGACAGGGCATGACCGGGGAGCTGTTTTTT; CDR3aa: CAGRPGQGMTGELFF; v_gene: TRBV7-2; abundance: .; j_gene: TRBJ2-2; d_gene: TRBD1
CDR3nt: TGCAGCGTTGATTTACGCGGGGGGGACTACAATGAGCAGTTCTTC; CDR3aa: CSVDLRGGDYNEQFF; v_gene: TRBV29-1; abundance: .; j_gene: TRBJ2-1; d_gene: TRBD2
CDR3nt: TGTGCCAGCAGCAAAGGGGGGACAGGGGGCGAATATGGCTACACCTTC; CDR3aa: CASSKGGTGGEYGYTF; v_gene: TRBV21-1; abundance: many; j_gene: TRBJ1-2; d_gene: .
CDR3nt: TGCGCCAGCAGCTCAGGACAGGGACAGAGCACAGATACGCAGTATTTT; CDR3aa: CASSSGQGQSTDTQYF; v_gene: TRBV5-1; abundance: few; j_gene: TRBJ2-3; d_gene: TRBD1
CDR3nt: TGTGCCAGCAGCGCCTACGTGGTGGGTGCCGAGCAGTACTTC; CDR3aa: CASSAYVVGAEQYF; v_gene: TRBV9; abundance: .; j_gene: TRBJ2-7; d_gene: .
CDR3nt: TGTGCCAGCAGCCAATACAGGGGGAACACTGAAGCTTTCTTT; CDR3aa: CASSQYRGNTEAFF; v_gene: TRBV3-1; abundance: .; j_gene: TRBJ1-1; d_gene: TRBD1
CDR3nt: TGCAGCGTTAGTCGTAGCGGCTACCAAGAGACCCAGTACTTC; CDR3aa: CSVSRSGYQETQYF; v_gene: TRBV29-1; abundance: .; j_gene: TRBJ2-5; d_gene: .
CDR3nt: TGTGCCACCAGTGATTGGGACAGACTCTCTGGGGCCAACGTCCTGACTTTC; CDR3aa: CATSDWDRLSGANVLTF; v_gene: TRBV24-1; abundance: few; j_gene: TRBJ2-6; d_gene: TRBD1
CDR3nt: TGTGCCAGCAGCCAAGACCAGGGGGAGGGCCACAATGAGCAGTTCTTC; CDR3aa: CASSQDQGEGHNEQFF; v_gene: TRBV4-2; abundance: .; j_gene: TRBJ2-1; d_gene: .
CDR3nt: TGTGCCAGCAGCGTAGGGGCAGATCAAGAGACCCAGTACTTC; CDR3aa: CASSVGADQETQYF; v_gene: TRBV9; abundance: few; j_gene: TRBJ2-5; d_gene: .
CDR3nt: TGTGCCACCAGCAGAGGCCCCCCAGAGATCTCTGGAAACACCATATATTTT; CDR3aa: CATSRGPPEISGNTIYF; v_gene: TRBV15; abundance: .; j_gene: TRBJ1-3; d_gene: .
CDR3nt: TGTGCCAGCAGTTCATCCCCCAGGGCGTCGAACACCGGGGAGCTGTTTTTT; CDR3aa: CASSSSPRASNTGELFF; v_gene: TRBV12-3/TRBV12-4; abundance: few; j_gene: TRBJ2-2; d_gene: .
CDR3nt: TGTGCCAATCAAGGGGCGAGTCAAGGCTCTGGAAACACCATATATTTT; CDR3aa: CANQGASQGSGNTIYF; v_gene: TRBV12-3/TRBV12-4; abundance: .; j_gene: TRBJ1-3; d_gene: .